This T cell receptor beta chain was identified in a study of T cell responses to AZD1222 COVID-19 vaccine. Using immunoSEQ multiplex PCR, the repertoire was profiled, and TCRdb retains in-frame clones only, with some absent. The profile covers tens of thousands of clones, with around 90% appearing a single time and roughly 4.8% taken by the ten largest. Remarks on this clone: Its antigen is undetermined.

The study's findings and limits: Breadth and depth of Spike-specific TCRs rose after two AZD1222 doses. White British donors predominated, females outnumbered males, and clonal diversity was possibly underestimated.

With 3 bases clipped from V and 5 bases from J, the junction kept 6 bases outside the gene matches. Germline V CDR1 and CDR2: LGHNA, YSLEER. CDR3 length equals 15 residues. Here the sequenced sample was peripheral blood, taken on day 0 of MenACWY control vaccination. The TCR comes from an adult in good health. V usage is TRBV4-3 and J usage is TRBJ2-7; 11 nucleotides line up with TRBD2. The CDR3 is CASSQVSGRADEQYF. In DNA, the CDR3 is TGCGCCAGCAGCCAGGTTAGCGGGAGGGCTGACGAGCAGTACTTC.